This T cell receptor (beta chain) was recovered during a study of blood T cell repertoires in COVID-19. Source study methods: Estimation of nucleated cell counts was performed using reference gene primer amplification. TCRdb keeps only in-frame clones here, not all; method: immunoSEQ multiplex PCR. The D gene and trimming were derived from the DNA, and the V and J assignments and clone size from that table. The sample lists about 320,000 clones; 85% were seen once. CDR1 and CDR2 (germline): SGHNT, YYREEE (reference sequence). This CDR3 is 15 amino acids long. J gave up 6 bases and V 0 bases, and 5 bases lay outside the gene matches. Exposed participants encountered a COVID-19 case during the 2 weeks preceding study entry.

The chain couples TRBV5-4 to TRBJ2-1; TRBD2 matches at 8 bases. The origin of this receptor is a woman in her thirties who had been exposed to COVID-19. The sequenced material came from PBMCs or T cells enriched from blood (not recorded which). As DNA, the CDR3 is TGTGCCAGCAGCTTGGACGGACTAGCTGGCAATGAGCAGTTCTTC. Translation: CASSLDGLAGNEQFF.